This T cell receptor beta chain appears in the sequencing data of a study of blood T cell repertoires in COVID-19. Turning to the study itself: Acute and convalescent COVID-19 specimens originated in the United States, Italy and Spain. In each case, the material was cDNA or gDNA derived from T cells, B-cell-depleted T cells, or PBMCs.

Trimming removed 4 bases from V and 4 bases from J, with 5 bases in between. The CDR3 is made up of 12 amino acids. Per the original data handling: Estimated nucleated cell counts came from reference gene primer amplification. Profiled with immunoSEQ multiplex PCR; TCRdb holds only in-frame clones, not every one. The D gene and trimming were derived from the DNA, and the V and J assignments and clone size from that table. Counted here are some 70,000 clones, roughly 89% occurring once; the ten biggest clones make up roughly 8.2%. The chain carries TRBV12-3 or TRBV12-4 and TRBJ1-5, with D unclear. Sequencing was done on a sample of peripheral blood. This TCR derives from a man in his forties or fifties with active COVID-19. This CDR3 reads CASSSGNQPQHF. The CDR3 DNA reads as TGTGCCAGCAGTTCCGGGAATCAGCCCCAGCATTTT.